The table lists the clone carrying this T cell receptor beta chain with a count of one. Recruits, aged about 18 to 100 years, lived in 20 to 30 US areas. Germline V gives CDR1 SGHRS, CDR2 YFSETQ. The CDR3 is 17 amino acids. Unmatched junction bases numbered 10, after V lost 5 bases and J lost 4 bases. Profiling relied on immunoSEQ multiplex PCR, and the TCRdb table lists in-frame clones only, not all of them. The sample has roughly 340,000 clones; 80% to 90% are singletons. The entry originates in a study of blood T cell repertoires in COVID-19. The rearrangement joins TRBV5-1 to TRBJ2-2, with 11 bases matching TRBD1. The receptor was isolated from a man younger than 30 who had recovered from COVID-19. What was sequenced was PBMCs or T cells enriched from blood (not recorded which). In DNA form, the CDR3 reads TGCGCCAGCAGACCCATCCCCGGGACAGGGGGCACCGGGGAGCTGTTTTTT. Its translation: CASRPIPGTGGTGELFF.